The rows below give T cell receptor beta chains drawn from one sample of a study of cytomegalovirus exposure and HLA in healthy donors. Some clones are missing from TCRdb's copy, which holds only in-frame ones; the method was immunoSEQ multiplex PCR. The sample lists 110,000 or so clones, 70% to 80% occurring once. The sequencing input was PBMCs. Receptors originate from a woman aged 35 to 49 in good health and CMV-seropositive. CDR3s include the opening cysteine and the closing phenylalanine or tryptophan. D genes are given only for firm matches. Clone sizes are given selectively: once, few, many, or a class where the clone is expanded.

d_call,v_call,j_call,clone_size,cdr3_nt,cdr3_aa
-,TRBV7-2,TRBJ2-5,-,TGTGCCAGCAGCCCCTGGAGCCGTCAGACCCAGTACTTC,CASSPWSRQTQYF
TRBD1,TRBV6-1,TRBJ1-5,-,TGTGCCAGCAGTGAACTTGTTGGGACAGGGAAACGGCAGCCCCAGCATTTT,CASSELVGTGKRQPQHF
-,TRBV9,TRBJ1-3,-,TGTGCCAGCAGCGTACTGGGACTATCTGGAAACACCATATATTTT,CASSVLGLSGNTIYF
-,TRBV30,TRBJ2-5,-,TGTGCCTGGAGTGTCCCAACGAGGGAGACCCAGTACTTC,CAWSVPTRETQYF
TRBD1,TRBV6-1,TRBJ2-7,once,TGTGCCAGCAGTAGGACAGGGCTCCTCTACGAGCAGTACTTC,CASSRTGLLYEQYF
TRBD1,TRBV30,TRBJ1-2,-,TGTGCCTGGAGTGTACCGGGACAGGGGGTACACTATGGCTACACCTTC,CAWSVPGQGVHYGYTF
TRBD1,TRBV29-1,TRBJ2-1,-,TGCAGCGTTGGGGACAGGGTTCGTTACAATGAGCAGTTCTTC,CSVGDRVRYNEQFF
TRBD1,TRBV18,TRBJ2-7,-,TGTGCCAGCTCACCGTATTCGACAGGGGGGCCCTACGAGCAGTACTTC,CASSPYSTGGPYEQYF
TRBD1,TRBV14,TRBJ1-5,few,TGTGCCAGCAGCCCCTCGCGGGCGGGACAGGGGTGGTGGAGCAATCAGCCCCAGCATTTT,CASSPSRAGQGWWSNQPQHF
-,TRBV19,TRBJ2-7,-,TGTGCCAGTAGTACATCCGGGTCGAAACCCTACGAGCAGTACTTC,CASSTSGSKPYEQYF
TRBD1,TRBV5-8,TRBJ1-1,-,TGTGCCAGCAGCCCGATGTTGACAGGGGCGAAAGCTTTCTTT,CASSPMLTGAKAFF
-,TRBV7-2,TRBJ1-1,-,TGTGCCAGCAGCTTAGCGATGACAGCGAACACTGAAGCTTTCTTT,CASSLAMTANTEAFF
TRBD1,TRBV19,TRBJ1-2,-,TGTGCCAGTAGGATGACAGGGGGCGCGGGTGGCGGTGGCTACACCTTC,CASRMTGGAGGGGYTF
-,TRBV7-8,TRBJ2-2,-,TGTGCCAGCAGCTTATTAGCCCAGAACACCGGGGAGCTGTTTTTT,CASSLLAQNTGELFF
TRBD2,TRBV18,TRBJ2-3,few,TGTGCCAGCTCACCACGGGGGGGTCAGGATGAAGGAGATACGCAGTATTTT,CASSPRGGQDEGDTQYF
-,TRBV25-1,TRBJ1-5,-,TGTGCCAGCAGTGAAGCGGGGGGTGGTCAGCCCCAGCATTTT,CASSEAGGGQPQHF
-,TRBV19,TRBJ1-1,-,TGTGCCAGTAGTATAGATTCCAGGGTGGGAGGTACTGAAGCTTTCTTT,CASSIDSRVGGTEAFF
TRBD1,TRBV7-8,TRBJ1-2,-,TGTGCCAGCAGCCTAAACGGACAGGGGGCGTCGGGCTACACCTTC,CASSLNGQGASGYTF
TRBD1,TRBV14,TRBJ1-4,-,TGTGCCAGCCGGAGGACAGGGAAGAATGAAAAACTGTTTTTT,CASRRTGKNEKLFF
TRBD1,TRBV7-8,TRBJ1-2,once,TGTGCCAGCAGCTACAGGGGAGATGGTGGCTACACCTTC,CASSYRGDGGYTF
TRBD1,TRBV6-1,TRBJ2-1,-,TGTGCCAGCGGACAGGGGGCGAGTGAGCAGTTCTTC,CASGQGASEQFF
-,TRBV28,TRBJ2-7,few,TGTGCCAGCAATACGGGCCACAGGGCCTACGAGCAGTACTTC,CASNTGHRAYEQYF
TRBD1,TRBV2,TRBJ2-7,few,TGTGCCAGCCTCCCACAGGGGCACTACGAGCAGTACTTC,CASLPQGHYEQYF
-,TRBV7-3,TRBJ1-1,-,TGTGCCAGCAGCCCCACCGGGAAGAACACTGAAGCTTTCTTT,CASSPTGKNTEAFF
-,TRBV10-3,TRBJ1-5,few,TGTGCCATCAGTGAGCAGGTAGGAAGCAATCAGCCCCAGCATTTT,CAISEQVGSNQPQHF